The clone carrying this T cell receptor (beta chain) was detected a few times. What it recognizes is unknown. The authors produced TCR alpha and TCR beta cDNA libraries with sample barcodes and UMIs by 5'RACE using constant-segment primers. TCRdb re-derived calls from the 5' RACE reads in MiXCR, one entry per CDR3 protein. The table lists about 400,000 distinct CDR3 sequences, less than 25% of them singletons. This CDR3 is 14 amino acids long. Losses at the gene ends were 5 bases for V and 2 bases for J; bases not matched to a gene: 5. CDR1 is MNHEY, CDR2 SVGAGI, per germline. The data derive from a study of T-cell memory formation after mild COVID-19. Study-level points and caveats: The authors did not confirm SARS-CoV-2 specificity of second-wave clones peaking day 37. Pre-infection memory already had some responding clones, implying cross-reactive memory joined.

V gene TRBV6-5 combines with J gene TRBJ2-7; TRBD2 matches 8 bases. Sequenced: PBMCs or a T cell subset sorted from them (not recorded which). The source is an adult woman who had mild COVID-19 (a few samples of this study predate the infection). Cell type and time point are not known. The CDR3 sequence is CASSRRGGPYEQYF. As DNA, the CDR3 is TGTGCCAGCAGTAGACGGGGGGGACCCTACGAGCAGTACTTC.